The 14 T cell receptor beta chains below all came from one sample that was sequenced in a study. TCRdb reprocessed the RT-PCR reads via MiXCR and lists one record per CDR3 protein. Of about 680,000 distinct CDR3 sequences in the sample, approximately 15% were seen once. The material sequenced was memory CD4+ T cells from blood. All receptors come from a female donor in good health, serving as a healthy control.

The sample holds a few counts of this clonotype. The rearrangement uses TRBV6-6 and TRBJ2-3; D is perhaps TRBD2 (5 bases). The CDR3 runs to 15 residues. Germline V gene sequence: CDR1 MNHNY, CDR2 SVGAGI (reference sequence). V lost 7 bases and J 4 bases, leaving 18 bases between the germline ends. CDR3: CASIHSGKGADTQYF. CDR3 nucleotides: TGTGCCAGCATCCACTCCGGGAAGGGTGCAGATACGCAGTATTTT.

This clonotype was recorded at least ten times. This chain uses TRBV5-1 with TRBJ2-7, with TRBD1 matching 9 bases. The V gene end was trimmed by 5 bases and the J gene end by 5 bases; junction bases not matched to a gene: 8. This CDR3 region has 14 residues. CDR1 and CDR2 from the germline V gene are SGHRS and YFSETQ. CDR3 sequence: CASRKGQGAHEQYF. CDR3 in DNA: TGCGCCAGCAGAAAGGGACAGGGAGCCCACGAGCAGTACTTC.

There are many counts of this clonotype. The rearrangement joins TRBV15 to TRBJ2-7, with 9 bases that match TRBD2. Trimming cost V 3 bases and J 6 bases; bases outside gene matches: 9. The CDR3 has 15 amino acids. Germline V gene data show CDR1 as LNHNV and CDR2 as YYDKDF (reference sequence). The CDR3 DNA reads TGTGCCACCAGCAGGGCCGGGACTAGCTTTACCGAGCAGTACTTC. Its protein is CATSRAGTSFTEQYF.

This clonotype was observed at least ten times. The V gene is TRBV6-5, the J gene TRBJ2-3; D is perhaps TRBD2 (6 bases). The CDR3 is 16 amino acids. V dropped 4 bases and J dropped 2 bases, with 16 bases sitting between them. Germline CDR1 and CDR2: MNHEY and SVGAGI. The CDR3 nucleotides are TGTGCCAGCAGTTCGGGAGCCAGCGGGTACACAGATACGCAGTATTTT. It encodes CASSSGASGYTDTQYF.

This clonotype was counted between two and nine times. The chain employs TRBV18 and TRBJ1-3; D is ambiguous. Germline values: CDR1 KGHSH, CDR2 LQKENI. V was cut by 3 bases and J by 3 bases, with 12 bases left in between. The CDR3 contains 15 residues. In nucleotides, the CDR3 is TGTGCCAGCTCACCGGGATCGGTAATTGGAAACACCATATATTTT. Translation: CASSPGSVIGNTIYF. The whole variable domain, filled in from reference TRBV18 and TRBJ1-3, reads NAGVMQNPRHLVRRRGQEARLRCSPMKGHSHVYWYRQLPEEGLKFMVYLQKENIIDESGMPKERFSAEFPKEGPSILRIQQVVRGDSAAYFCASSPGSVIGNTIYFGEGSWLTVV.

The chain combines TRBV2 with TRBJ1-5; the D gene is possibly TRBD1 (5 bases). This CDR3 region has 14 residues. The V gene lost 2 bases and the J gene lost 6 bases, with 11 bases spanning the gap. CDR1 is SNHLY, CDR2 FYNNEI, per germline. CDR3 sequence reads: CASSEMGGVQPQHF. DNA for the CDR3: TGTGCCAGCAGTGAAATGGGAGGGGTTCAGCCCCAGCATTTT.

To note about this clonotype: A much larger clone lies one base from this, so it may be a read error. The V call is TRBV7-9, the J call TRBJ2-1, with 9 bases aligning to TRBD2. Germline CDR1 and CDR2: SEHNR and FQNEAQ (reference sequence). Losses at the gene ends were 1 base for V and 5 bases for J; bases not matched to a gene: 9. This CDR3 comprises 17 residues. The CDR3 is CASSLVGGGRADNEQFF. In DNA form, the CDR3 reads TGTGCCAGCAGCTTAGTAGGGGGCGGGAGGGCCGACAATGAGCAGTTCTTC. Supplemented by reference TRBV7-9 and TRBJ2-1, the full variable domain reads DTGVSQNPRHKITKRGQNVTFRCDPISEHNRLYWYRQTLGQGPEFLTYFQNEAQLEKSRLLSDRFSAERPKGSFSTLEIQRTEQGDSAMYLCASSLVGGGRADNEQFFGPGTRLTVL.

This clonotype occurred a few times. A read error may explain this, as a much larger clone is one base away. The CDR3 nucleotides read TGTGCCAGCAGCCCGGGGGTCTACGAGCAGTACTTC. Translating it yields CASSPGVYEQYF. The chain has TRBV3-1 and TRBJ2-7, with D possibly TRBD2 on 6 matching bases. The V end was cut by 4 bases, the J end by 3 bases, with 7 bases between. The CDR3 contains 12 residues. From germline, CDR1 is LGHDT and CDR2 YNNKEL (reference sequence).

This sequence joins TRBV11-2 and TRBJ2-3; 13 nucleotides match TRBD2. The trim removed 3 bases at V and 4 bases at J, leaving 1 base unmatched. Germline CDR1 reads SGHAT; CDR2 reads FQNNGV. The CDR3 runs to 15 residues. CDR3 sequence: CASSFTSGGADTQYF. DNA for the CDR3: TGTGCCAGCAGCTTTACTAGCGGGGGGGCAGATACGCAGTATTTT.

This clonotype was seen repeatedly, ten times or more. The chain joins TRBV5-1 to TRBJ1-2; TRBD1 agrees at 7 bases. CDR1 is SGHRS, CDR2 YFSETQ, per germline. The CDR3 has 13 amino acids. Unmatched junction bases numbered 8, after V lost 4 bases and J lost 8 bases. The CDR3 loop is CASSTGQDEGYTF. CDR3 sequence (DNA): TGCGCCAGCAGCACCGGACAGGATGAAGGCTACACCTTC.

This clonotype was detected a few times. The chain is built from TRBV7-2 and TRBJ2-3; D might be TRBD1 or TRBD2, each matching 5 bases. The CDR3 sequence is 18 residues long. In germline, CDR1 is SGHTA, CDR2 FQGNSA. Trimming removed 7 bases at V and 3 bases at J, with 26 bases between. The CDR3 protein is CASNLSSSFWGSTDTQYF. The CDR3 DNA follows: TGTGCCAGCAACCTTTCTTCGTCCTTCTGGGGGAGTACAGATACGCAGTATTTT.

This clonotype occurred a few times. The chain combines TRBV27 with TRBJ1-1; 8 positions agree with TRBD1. CDR1 is MNHEY, CDR2 SMNVEV, per germline (reference sequence). The junction had 8 bases not matched to a gene; V was cut back by 8 bases and J by 6 bases. This CDR3 has 13 amino acids. In DNA, the CDR3 is TGTGCCAGCCGACAGGGGTGGTTGTCTGAAGCTTTCTTT. Protein: CASRQGWLSEAFF.

The V call is TRBV27, the J call TRBJ1-2; 12 bases fit TRBD1. Losses at the gene ends were 8 bases for V and 5 bases for J; bases not matched to a gene: 6. In germline, CDR1 is MNHEY, CDR2 SMNVEV (reference sequence). CDR3 length: 14 amino acids. The CDR3 DNA follows: TGTGCCAGCTCGGGGACAGGGGGCTTGTATGGCTACACCTTC. It specifies CASSGTGGLYGYTF.

Only a few counts were recorded for this clonotype. This chain connects TRBV18 to TRBJ2-7; D unclear. CDR3 length: 14 residues. Germline CDR1 KGHSH, CDR2 LQKENI. V was clipped by 3 bases and J by 5 bases, with 14 bases between them. The CDR3 is CASSPHQVSDEQYF. In nucleotides, the CDR3 is TGTGCCAGCTCACCTCACCAGGTTTCAGACGAGCAGTACTTC.